This T cell receptor (beta chain) was profiled in a study of T cell clonotyping in hematopoietic cell transplantation. This CDR3 region has 17 residues. V was clipped by 3 bases and J by 4 bases, with 19 bases between them. CDR1 and CDR2 (germline): SGHTA, FQGNSA. Samples: about 28 days before transplant, then days 30, 100 and 180 after. Sequenced by immunoSEQ multiplex PCR; TCRdb stores in-frame clones only, minus some. The sample contains several thousand clones, just over 95% of which appear only once. This specimen was PBMCs, taken 30 days after allogeneic stem cell transplant. The sequence was collected from a male patient aged 55 to 69 who had an allogeneic stem cell transplant from a related donor, so the T cells may come from the graft donor. Some clones in this sample may be carry-over from other donors' samples. This chain links TRBV7-2 with TRBJ1-3; unclear D gene. This CDR3 is CASSLANVKSSGNTIYF. CDR3 nucleotide sequence: TGTGCCAGCAGCTTGGCCAATGTGAAGTCATCGGGAAACACCATATATTTT. Looking up the rest from reference TRBV7-2 and TRBJ1-3 gives the full variable domain: GAGVSQSPSNKVTEKGKDVELRCDPISGHTALYWYRQSLGQGLEFLIYFQGNSAPDKSGLPSDRFSAERTGGSVSTLTIQRTQQEDSAVYLCASSLANVKSSGNTIYFGEGSWLTVV.